The clone carrying this T cell receptor (beta chain) was seen once. The data derive from a study of blood T cell repertoires in COVID-19. About the research overall: Collection of acute and convalescent COVID-19 samples took place in the United States, Italy and Spain.

CDR3 length equals 12 residues. CDR1 and CDR2 (germline): KGHSH, LQKENI. With 5 bases removed from V and 11 bases from J, the gap between germline ends came to 15 bases. Original processing methods: It was from reference gene primer amplification that nucleated cell counts were estimated. The method was immunoSEQ multiplex PCR; TCRdb's version includes in-frame clones alone and lacks a portion of them. D and trimming come from the DNA, and the V and J calls and clone size come from that table. The repertoire holds approximately 240,000 clones, with about nine tenths as singletons. The TCR sequence derives from a woman aged 50 to 60 in a cohort exposed to, infected with or recovered from COVID-19 (not recorded which). What was sequenced was PBMCs or T cells enriched from blood (not recorded which). The J gene is TRBJ1-1, the V gene TRBV18; possibly TRBD1 for D (6 bases). The CDR3 DNA is TGTGCCAGCTCATTGGACAGAGAAGAGGCTTTCTTT. The encoded protein is CASSLDREEAFF.